The present T cell receptor beta chain was sequenced within a study of control samples from healthy donors and cancer patients. Produced via immunoSEQ multiplex PCR; TCRdb's table is partial and in-frame only. The sample contains around 80,000 clones, 91% of which appear only once. This CDR3 has 14 amino acids. Germline V gene data show CDR1 as LNHDA and CDR2 as SQIVND (reference sequence). V was shortened by 5 bases and J by 4 bases, with 12 bases between the two germline ends. This chain joins TRBV19 and TRBJ1-5; D is unresolved. This receptor was obtained from a man aged 50-59 years in good health. The sample comprised blood. The CDR3 region has the DNA TGTGCCAGTAGTTCAGTGGGAGGGAATCAGCCCCAGCATTTT. Residues: CASSSVGGNQPQHF.